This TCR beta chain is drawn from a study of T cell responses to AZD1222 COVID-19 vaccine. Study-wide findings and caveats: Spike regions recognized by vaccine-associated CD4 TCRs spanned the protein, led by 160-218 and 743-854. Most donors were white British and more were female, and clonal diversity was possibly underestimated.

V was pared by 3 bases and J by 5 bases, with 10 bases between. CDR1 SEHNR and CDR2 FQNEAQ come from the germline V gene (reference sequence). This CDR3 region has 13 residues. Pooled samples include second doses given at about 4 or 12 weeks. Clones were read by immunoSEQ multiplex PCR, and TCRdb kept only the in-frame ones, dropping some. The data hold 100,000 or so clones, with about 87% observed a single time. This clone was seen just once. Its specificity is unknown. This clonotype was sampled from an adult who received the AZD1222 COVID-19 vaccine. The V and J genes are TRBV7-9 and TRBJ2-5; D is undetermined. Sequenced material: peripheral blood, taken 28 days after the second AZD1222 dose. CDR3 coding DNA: TGTGCCAGCAGCTTGTATTTTGCGGAGACCCAGTACTTC. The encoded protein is CASSLYFAETQYF. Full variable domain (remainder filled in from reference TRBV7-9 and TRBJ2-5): DTGVSQNPRHKITKRGQNVTFRCDPISEHNRLYWYRQTLGQGPEFLTYFQNEAQLEKSRLLSDRFSAERPKGSFSTLEIQRTEQGDSAMYLCASSLYFAETQYFGPGTRLLVL.